This TCR beta chain was found in a study of T cell responses to AZD1222 COVID-19 vaccine. Clones were sequenced by immunoSEQ multiplex PCR, and TCRdb holds only the in-frame ones, with some missing. Of some 120,000 clones listed, 91% are singletons. The sequence was collected from an adult in good health. This material consisted of peripheral blood, taken on day 0 of AZD1222 vaccination.

For the CDR3, the DNA is TGTGCCAGCTCACCAGGGGCAAGCACTGAAGCTTTCTTT. Translation: CASSPGASTEAFF. This chain joins TRBV18 and TRBJ1-1; tentative D call: TRBD1 (5 bases). Trimming stripped 2 bases from V and 4 bases from J, with 8 bases between. The CDR3 loop spans 13 amino acids. In germline, CDR1 is KGHSH, CDR2 LQKENI.